This T cell receptor beta chain appears in the sequencing data of a study of shared clonotypes between healthy human individuals. Each sorted subset replicate got 200 ng genomic DNA, roughly 27,000 genomes. TCRdb keeps only in-frame clones here, not all; method: immunoSEQ multiplex PCR. The sample lists some 200,000 clones, over 50% occurring once. The CDR3 is 16 amino acids. V was trimmed by 6 bases and J by 1 base, leaving 18 bases between them. From germline, CDR1 is MDHEN and CDR2 SYDVKM. Healthy HIV-negative adults with no recent acute infections or vaccinations were recruited as donors. Into CD45RA+ naive and CD45RA-negative memory subsets, the CD4+ cells were split.

Sequenced: memory CD4+ T cells sorted from blood. Regarding subset: CD45RA-negative fraction. This TCR came from a man aged 30 to 39 in good health. The gene calls are TRBV28 and TRBJ2-5; TRBD2 is a possible D gene (6 bases). The CDR3 region has the DNA TGTGCCAGCAGCCCAGATTTTTGGGGAGGCCAAGAGACCCAGTACTTC. It specifies CASSPDFWGGQETQYF. The whole variable domain, filled in from reference TRBV28 and TRBJ2-5, reads DVKVTQSSRYLVKRTGEKVFLECVQDMDHENMFWYRQDPGLGLRLIYFSYDVKMKEKGDIPEGYSVSREKKERFSLILESASTNQTSMYLCASSPDFWGGQETQYFGPGTRLLVL.